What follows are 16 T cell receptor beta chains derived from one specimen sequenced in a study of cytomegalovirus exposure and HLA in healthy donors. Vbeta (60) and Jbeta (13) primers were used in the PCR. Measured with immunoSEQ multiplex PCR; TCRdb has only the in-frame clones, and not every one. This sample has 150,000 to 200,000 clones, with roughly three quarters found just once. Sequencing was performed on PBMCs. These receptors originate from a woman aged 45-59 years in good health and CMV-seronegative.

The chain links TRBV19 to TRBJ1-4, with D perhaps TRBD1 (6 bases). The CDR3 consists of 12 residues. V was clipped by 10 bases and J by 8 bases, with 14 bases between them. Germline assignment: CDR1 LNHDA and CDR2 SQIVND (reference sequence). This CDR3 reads CATRTAGEKLFF. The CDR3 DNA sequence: TGTGCCACTAGGACAGCAGGGGAAAAACTGTTTTTT.

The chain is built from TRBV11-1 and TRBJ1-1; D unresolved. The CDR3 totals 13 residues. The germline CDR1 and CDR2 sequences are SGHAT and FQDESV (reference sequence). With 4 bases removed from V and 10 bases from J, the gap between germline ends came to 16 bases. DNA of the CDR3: TGTGCCAGCAGCTCTTTCGTTGGGGAGGGAGCTTTCTTT. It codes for CASSSFVGEGAFF.

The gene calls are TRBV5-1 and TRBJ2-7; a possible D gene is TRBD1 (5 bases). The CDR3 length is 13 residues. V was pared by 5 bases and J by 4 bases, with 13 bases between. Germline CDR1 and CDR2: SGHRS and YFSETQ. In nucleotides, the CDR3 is TGCGCCAGCAGTTTTATCCAGGGATACGAGCAGTACTTC. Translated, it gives CASSFIQGYEQYF.

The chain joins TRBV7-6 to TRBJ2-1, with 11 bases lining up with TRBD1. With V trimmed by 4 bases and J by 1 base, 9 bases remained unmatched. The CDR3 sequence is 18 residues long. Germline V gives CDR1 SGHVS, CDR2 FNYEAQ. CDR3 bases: TGTGCCAGCAGCTCCCGGGACAGGGGGGTTTGGTCCTACAATGAGCAGTTCTTC. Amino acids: CASSSRDRGVWSYNEQFF.

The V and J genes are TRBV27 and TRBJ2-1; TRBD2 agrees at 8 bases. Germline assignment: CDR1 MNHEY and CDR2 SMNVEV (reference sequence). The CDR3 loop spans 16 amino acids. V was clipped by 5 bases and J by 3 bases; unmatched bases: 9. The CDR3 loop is CASSHSGKNRYNEQFF. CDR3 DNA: TGTGCCAGCAGTCATAGCGGGAAGAACCGCTACAATGAGCAGTTCTTC.

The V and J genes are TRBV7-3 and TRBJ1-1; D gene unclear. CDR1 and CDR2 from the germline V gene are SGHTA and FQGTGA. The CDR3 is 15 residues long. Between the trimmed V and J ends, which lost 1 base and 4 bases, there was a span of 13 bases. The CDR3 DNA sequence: TGTGCCAGCAGCTTAAGCCCCCGACGGGGCACTGAAGCTTTCTTT. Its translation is CASSLSPRRGTEAFF. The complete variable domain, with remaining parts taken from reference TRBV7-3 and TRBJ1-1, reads GAGVSQTPSNKVTEKGKYVELRCDPISGHTALYWYRQSLGQGPEFLIYFQGTGAADDSGLPNDRFFAVRPEGSVSTLKIQRTERGDSAVYLCASSLSPRRGTEAFFGQGTRLTVV.

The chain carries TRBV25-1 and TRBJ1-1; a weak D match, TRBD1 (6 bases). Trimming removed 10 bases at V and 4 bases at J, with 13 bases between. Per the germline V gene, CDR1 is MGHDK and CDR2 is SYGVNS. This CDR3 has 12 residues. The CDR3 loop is CATNQGSTEAFF. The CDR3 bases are TGTGCCACCAATCAGGGGTCCACTGAAGCTTTCTTT.

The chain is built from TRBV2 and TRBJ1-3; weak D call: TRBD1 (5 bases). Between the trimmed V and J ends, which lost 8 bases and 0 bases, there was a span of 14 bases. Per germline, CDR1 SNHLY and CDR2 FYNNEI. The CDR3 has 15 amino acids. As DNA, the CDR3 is TGTGCCAGCCAGAAACAGGAAGTCTCTGGAAACACCATATATTTT. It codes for CASQKQEVSGNTIYF.

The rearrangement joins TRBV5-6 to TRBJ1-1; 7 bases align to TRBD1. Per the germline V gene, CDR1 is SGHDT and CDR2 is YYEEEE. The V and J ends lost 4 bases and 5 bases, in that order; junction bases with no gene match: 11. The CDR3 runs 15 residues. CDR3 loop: CASSRTGVPGTEAFF. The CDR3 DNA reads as TGTGCCAGCAGCAGAACAGGGGTTCCGGGAACTGAAGCTTTCTTT.

The CDR3 sequence is CASRQDGTGRAFF. The CDR3 coding sequence is TGTGCCAGCAGGCAGGACGGGACAGGACGGGCTTTCTTT. The chain combines TRBV6-5 with TRBJ1-1; 8 bases align to TRBD1. The germline CDR1 and CDR2 sequences are MNHEY and SVGAGI. After removal of 6 bases from V and 11 bases from J, the junction contained 11 bases not matched to a gene. This CDR3 has 13 amino acids.

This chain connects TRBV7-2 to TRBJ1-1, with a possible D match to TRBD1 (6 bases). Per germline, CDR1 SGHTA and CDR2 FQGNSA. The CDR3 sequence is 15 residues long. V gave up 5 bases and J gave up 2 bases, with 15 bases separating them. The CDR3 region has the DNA TGTGCCAGCAGCCCCAGGGGTGGTCGAAACACTGAAGCTTTCTTT. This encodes CASSPRGGRNTEAFF.

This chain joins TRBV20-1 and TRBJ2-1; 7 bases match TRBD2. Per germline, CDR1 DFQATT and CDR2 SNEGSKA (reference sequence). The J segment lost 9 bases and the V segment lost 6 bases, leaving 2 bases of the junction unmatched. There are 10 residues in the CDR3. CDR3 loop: CSAPGGEQFF. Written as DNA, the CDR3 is TGCAGTGCCCCGGGGGGTGAGCAGTTCTTC.

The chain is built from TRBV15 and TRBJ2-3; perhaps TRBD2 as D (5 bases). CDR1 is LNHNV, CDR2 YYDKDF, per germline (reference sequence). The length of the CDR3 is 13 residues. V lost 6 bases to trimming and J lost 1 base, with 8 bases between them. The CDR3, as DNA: TGTGCCACCAGGGTGGGAGGCACAGATACGCAGTATTTT. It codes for CATRVGGTDTQYF.

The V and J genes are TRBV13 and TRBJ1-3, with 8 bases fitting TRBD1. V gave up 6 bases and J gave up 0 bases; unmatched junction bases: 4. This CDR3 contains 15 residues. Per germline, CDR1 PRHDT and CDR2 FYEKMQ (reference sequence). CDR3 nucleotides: TGTGCCAGCAGTTCGGACAGGGACTCTGGAAACACCATATATTTT. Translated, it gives CASSSDRDSGNTIYF.

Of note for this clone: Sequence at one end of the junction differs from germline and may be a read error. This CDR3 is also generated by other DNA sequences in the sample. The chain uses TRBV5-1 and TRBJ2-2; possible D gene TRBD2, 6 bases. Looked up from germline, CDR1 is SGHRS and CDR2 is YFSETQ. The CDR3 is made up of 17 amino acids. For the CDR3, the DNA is TGTGCCAGCAGCTCCAACACGGGACTCATTCCCACCGGGGAGCTGTTTTTT. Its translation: CASSSNTGLIPTGELFF.

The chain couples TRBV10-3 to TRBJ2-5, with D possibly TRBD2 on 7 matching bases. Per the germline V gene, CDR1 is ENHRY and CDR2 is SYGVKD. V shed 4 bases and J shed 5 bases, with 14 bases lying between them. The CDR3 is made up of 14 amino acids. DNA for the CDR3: TGTGCCATCAGTGTACAGGGAGGGGGGGAGACCCAGTACTTC. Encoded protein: CAISVQGGGETQYF.